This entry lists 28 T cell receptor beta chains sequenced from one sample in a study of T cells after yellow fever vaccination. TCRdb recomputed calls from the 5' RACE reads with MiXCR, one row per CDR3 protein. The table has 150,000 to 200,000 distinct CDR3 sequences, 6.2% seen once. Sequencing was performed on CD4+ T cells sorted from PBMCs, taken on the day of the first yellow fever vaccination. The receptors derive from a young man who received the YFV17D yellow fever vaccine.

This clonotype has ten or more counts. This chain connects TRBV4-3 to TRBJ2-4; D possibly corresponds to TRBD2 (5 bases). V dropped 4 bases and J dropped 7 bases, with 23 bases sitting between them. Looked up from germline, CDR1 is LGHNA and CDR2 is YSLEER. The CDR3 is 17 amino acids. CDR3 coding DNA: TGCGCCAGCAGCCCTTTCCGGGAAATACTATCTTTTAACATTCAGTACTTC. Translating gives CASSPFREILSFNIQYF.

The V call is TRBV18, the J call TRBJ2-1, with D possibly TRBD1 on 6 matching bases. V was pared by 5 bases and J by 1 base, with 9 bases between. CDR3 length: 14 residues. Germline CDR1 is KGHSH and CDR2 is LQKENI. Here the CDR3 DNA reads TGTGCCAGCTCAGAAGGGGGATCCTACAATGAGCAGTTCTTC. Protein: CASSEGGSYNEQFF.

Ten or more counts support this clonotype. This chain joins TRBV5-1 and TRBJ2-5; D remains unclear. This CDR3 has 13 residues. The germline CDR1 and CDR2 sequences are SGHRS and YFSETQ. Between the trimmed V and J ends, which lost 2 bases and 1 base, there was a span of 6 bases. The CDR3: CASSLRVQETQYF. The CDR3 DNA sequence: TGCGCCAGCAGCTTACGGGTCCAAGAGACCCAGTACTTC.

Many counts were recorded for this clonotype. For the CDR3, the DNA is TGTGCCAGCAGCCGGGGGCAGGGAACCGGGGAGCTGTTTTTT. It translates to CASSRGQGTGELFF. This rearrangement joins TRBV4-2 to TRBJ2-2; D is perhaps TRBD1 (6 bases). CDR1 and CDR2 from the germline V gene are LGHNA and YNFKEQ. This CDR3 spans 14 amino acids. Trimming stripped 4 bases from V and 5 bases from J, with 11 bases between.

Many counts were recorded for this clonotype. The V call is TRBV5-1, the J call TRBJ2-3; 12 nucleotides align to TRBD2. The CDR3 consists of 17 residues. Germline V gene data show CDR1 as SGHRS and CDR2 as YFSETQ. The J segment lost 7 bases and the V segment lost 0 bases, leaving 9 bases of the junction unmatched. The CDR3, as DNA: TGCGCCAGCAGCTTGGAGACTAGCGGGGGCCCGGGGCATACGCAGTATTTT. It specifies CASSLETSGGPGHTQYF.

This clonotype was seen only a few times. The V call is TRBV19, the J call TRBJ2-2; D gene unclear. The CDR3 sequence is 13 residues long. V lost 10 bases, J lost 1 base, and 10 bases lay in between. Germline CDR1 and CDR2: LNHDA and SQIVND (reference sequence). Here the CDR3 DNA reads TGTGCCACCCCAACAAGGAACACCGGGGAGCTGTTTTTT. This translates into CATPTRNTGELFF.

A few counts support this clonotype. The CDR3 region is CASRRGGQTDTQYF. CDR3 DNA sequence: TGTGCCAGCAGACGGGGGGGCCAGACAGATACGCAGTATTTT. J is TRBJ2-3 and V is TRBV27, with 8 bases lining up with TRBD2. This CDR3 is built from 14 residues. Trimming took 6 bases from V and 3 from J; bases not matched to a gene: 5. Germline V gene lookup returns CDR1 MNHEY and CDR2 SMNVEV (reference sequence).

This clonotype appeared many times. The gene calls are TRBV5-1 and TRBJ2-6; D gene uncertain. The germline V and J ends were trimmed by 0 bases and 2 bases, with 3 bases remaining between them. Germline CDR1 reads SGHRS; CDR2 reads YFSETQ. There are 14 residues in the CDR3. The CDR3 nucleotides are TGCGCCAGCAGCTTGGACACTGGGGCCAACGTCCTGACTTTC. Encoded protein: CASSLDTGANVLTF.

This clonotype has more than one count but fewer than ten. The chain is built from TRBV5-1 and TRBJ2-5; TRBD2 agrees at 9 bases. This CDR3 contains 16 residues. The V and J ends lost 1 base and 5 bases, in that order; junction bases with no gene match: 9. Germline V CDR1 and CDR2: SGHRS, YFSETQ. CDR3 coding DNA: TGCGCCAGCAGCTTGACCCTAGCGGGGAGGTCGGAGACCCAGTACTTC. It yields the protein CASSLTLAGRSETQYF.

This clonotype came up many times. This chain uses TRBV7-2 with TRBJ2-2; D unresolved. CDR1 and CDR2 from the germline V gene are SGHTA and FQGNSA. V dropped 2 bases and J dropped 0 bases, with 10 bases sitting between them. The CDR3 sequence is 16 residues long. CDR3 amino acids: CASSLSLLANTGELFF. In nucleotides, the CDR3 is TGTGCCAGCAGCTTATCCTTACTTGCGAACACCGGGGAGCTGTTTTTT.

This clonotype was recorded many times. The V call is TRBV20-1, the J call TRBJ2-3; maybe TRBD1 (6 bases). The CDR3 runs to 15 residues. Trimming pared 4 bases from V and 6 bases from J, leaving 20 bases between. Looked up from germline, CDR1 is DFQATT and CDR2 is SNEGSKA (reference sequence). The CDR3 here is CSAIQPLRGVDTQYF. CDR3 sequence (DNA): TGCAGTGCTATCCAACCTCTCAGGGGAGTGGATACGCAGTATTTT.

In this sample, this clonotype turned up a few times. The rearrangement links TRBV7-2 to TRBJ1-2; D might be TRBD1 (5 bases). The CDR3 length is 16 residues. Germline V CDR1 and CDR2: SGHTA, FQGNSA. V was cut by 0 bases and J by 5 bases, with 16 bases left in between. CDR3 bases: TGTGCCAGCAGCTTAGCGGGGGGGGAGAGGGGTTATGGCTACACCTTC. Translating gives CASSLAGGERGYGYTF.

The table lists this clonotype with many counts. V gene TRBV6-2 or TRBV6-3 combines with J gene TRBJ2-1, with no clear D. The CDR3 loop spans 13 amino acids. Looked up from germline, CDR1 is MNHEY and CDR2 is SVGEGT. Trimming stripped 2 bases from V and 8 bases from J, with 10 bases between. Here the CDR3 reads CASSYLPGHEQFF. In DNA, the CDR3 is TGTGCCAGCAGTTACCTACCCGGCCATGAGCAGTTCTTC.

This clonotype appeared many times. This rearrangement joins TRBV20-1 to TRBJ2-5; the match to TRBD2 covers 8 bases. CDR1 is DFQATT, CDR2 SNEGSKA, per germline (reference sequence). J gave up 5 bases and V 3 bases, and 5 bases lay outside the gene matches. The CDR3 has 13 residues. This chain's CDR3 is CSARGAGVETQYF. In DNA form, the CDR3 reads TGCAGTGCTAGGGGAGCGGGGGTTGAGACCCAGTACTTC.

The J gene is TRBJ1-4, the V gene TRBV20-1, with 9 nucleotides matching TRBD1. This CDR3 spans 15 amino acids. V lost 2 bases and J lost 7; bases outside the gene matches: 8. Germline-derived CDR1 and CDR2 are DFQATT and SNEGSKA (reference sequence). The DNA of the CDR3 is TGCAGTGCTAGACCAGAGACAGGGGGGCGTGAAAAACTGTTTTTT. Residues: CSARPETGGREKLFF.

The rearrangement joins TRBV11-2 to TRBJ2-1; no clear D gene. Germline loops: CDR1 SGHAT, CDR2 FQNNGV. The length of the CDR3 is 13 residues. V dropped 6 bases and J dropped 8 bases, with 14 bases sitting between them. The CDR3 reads CASSPQTSDEQFF. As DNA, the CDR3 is TGTGCCAGCAGTCCACAGACGAGCGATGAGCAGTTCTTC.

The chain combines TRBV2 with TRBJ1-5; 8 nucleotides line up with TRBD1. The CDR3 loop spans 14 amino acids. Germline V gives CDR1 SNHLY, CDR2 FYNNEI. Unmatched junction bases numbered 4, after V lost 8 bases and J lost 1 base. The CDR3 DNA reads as TGTGCCAGCCAAGACAGGGGCAGCAATCAGCCCCAGCATTTT. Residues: CASQDRGSNQPQHF.

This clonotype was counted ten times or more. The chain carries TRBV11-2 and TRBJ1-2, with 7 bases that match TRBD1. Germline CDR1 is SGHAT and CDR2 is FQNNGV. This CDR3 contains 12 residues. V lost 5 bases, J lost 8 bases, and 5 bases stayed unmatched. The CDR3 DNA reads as TGTGCCAGCAGCGCGAGACAGGGAGGCTACACCTTC. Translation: CASSARQGGYTF.

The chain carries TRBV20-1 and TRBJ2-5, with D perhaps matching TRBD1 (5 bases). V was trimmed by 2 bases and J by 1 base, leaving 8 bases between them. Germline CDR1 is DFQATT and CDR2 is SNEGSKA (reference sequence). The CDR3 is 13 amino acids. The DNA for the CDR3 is TGCAGTGCTAGAAGGACACCCCAAGAGACCCAGTACTTC. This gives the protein CSARRTPQETQYF.

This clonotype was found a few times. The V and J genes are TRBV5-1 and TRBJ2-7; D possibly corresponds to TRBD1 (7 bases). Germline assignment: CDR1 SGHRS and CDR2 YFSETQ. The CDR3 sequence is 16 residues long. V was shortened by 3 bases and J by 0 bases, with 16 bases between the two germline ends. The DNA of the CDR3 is TGCGCCAGCAGCTCGCGAGCAGGGGGGTTCTCCTACGAGCAGTACTTC. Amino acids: CASSSRAGGFSYEQYF.

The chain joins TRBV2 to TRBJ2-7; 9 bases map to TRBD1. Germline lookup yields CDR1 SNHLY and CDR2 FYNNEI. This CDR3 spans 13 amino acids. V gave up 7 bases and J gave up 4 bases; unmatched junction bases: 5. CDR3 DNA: TGTGCCAGCACACAGGACAGGGGATACGAGCAGTACTTC. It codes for CASTQDRGYEQYF.

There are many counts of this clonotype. This CDR3 is CSPPRLAGYTDTQYF. In DNA, the CDR3 is TGCAGTCCTCCACGGCTAGCGGGTTACACAGATACGCAGTATTTT. The J gene is TRBJ2-3, the V gene TRBV20-1; 8 nucleotides align to TRBD2. Germline V CDR1 and CDR2: DFQATT, SNEGSKA (reference sequence). The junction had 12 bases not matched to a gene; V was cut back by 8 bases and J by 2 bases. There are 15 residues in the CDR3.

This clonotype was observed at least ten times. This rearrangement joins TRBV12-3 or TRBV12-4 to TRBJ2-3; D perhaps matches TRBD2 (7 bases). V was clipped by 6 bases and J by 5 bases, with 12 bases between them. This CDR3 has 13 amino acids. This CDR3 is CASRLGGGDTQYF. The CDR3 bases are TGTGCCAGCAGACTAGGGGGGGGAGATACGCAGTATTTT.

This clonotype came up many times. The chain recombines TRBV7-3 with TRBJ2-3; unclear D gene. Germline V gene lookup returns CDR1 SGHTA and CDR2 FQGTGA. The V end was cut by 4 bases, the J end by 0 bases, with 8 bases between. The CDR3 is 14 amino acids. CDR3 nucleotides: TGTGCCAGCAGCTCCGGTTCTAGCACAGATACGCAGTATTTT. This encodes CASSSGSSTDTQYF.

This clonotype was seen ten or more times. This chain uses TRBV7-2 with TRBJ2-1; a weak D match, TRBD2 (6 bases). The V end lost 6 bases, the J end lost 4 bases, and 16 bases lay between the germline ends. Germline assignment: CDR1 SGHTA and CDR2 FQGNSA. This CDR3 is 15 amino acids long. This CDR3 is CASRRVGGSYNEQFF. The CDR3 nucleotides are TGTGCCAGCAGACGTGTGGGGGGAAGTTACAATGAGCAGTTCTTC.

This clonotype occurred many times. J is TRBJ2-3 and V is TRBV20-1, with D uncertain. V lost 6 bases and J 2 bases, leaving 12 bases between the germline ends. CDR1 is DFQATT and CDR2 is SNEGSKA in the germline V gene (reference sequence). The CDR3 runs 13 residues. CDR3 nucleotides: TGCAGTGCCCCCCCGGGCTTCACAGATACGCAGTATTTT. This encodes CSAPPGFTDTQYF.

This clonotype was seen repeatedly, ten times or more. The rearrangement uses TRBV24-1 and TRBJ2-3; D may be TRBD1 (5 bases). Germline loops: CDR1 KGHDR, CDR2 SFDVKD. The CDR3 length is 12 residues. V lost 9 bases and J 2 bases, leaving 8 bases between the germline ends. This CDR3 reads CATAGNTDTQYF. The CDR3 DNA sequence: TGTGCCACCGCAGGGAACACAGATACGCAGTATTTT.

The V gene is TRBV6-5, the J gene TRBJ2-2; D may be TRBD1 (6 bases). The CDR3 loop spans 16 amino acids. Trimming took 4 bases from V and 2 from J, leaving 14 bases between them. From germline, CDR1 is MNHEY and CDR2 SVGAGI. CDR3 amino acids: CASSWRGQPNTGELFF. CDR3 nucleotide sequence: TGTGCCAGCAGTTGGAGAGGACAGCCCAACACCGGGGAGCTGTTTTTT.